These 19 T cell receptor beta chains were sequenced from one sample in a study of follicular helper T cells after annual influenza vaccination. Sequencing used immunoSEQ multiplex PCR; TCRdb keeps in-frame clones, though not all of them. The sample includes some 11,000 clones, 81% seen only once; the top ten take about 0.91%. Described time point: 2014-2015 season, pre-vaccination. The material was CXCR5- memory CD4+ T cells sorted from blood, obtained on the day of influenza vaccination. The receptor source for this set is an adult who received the influenza vaccine.

The genes are TRBV18 and TRBJ1-2, with TRBD1 identical over 9 bases. After removal of 4 bases from V and 2 bases from J, the junction contained 5 bases not matched to a gene. This CDR3 spans 15 amino acids. In germline, CDR1 is KGHSH, CDR2 LQKENI. Written as DNA, the CDR3 is TGTGCCAGCTCACTGGGGACAGGGACAAACTATGGCTACACCTTC. Protein: CASSLGTGTNYGYTF.

A few counts support this clone. This chain joins TRBV10-1 and TRBJ2-2; 10 bases line up with TRBD2. Per germline, CDR1 WNHNN and CDR2 SYGVQD (reference sequence). V shed 4 bases and J 1 base; nucleotides not matched to a gene: 6. The CDR3 is 17 amino acids. CDR3 loop: CASSGASGRGNTGELFF. The CDR3 region has the DNA TGCGCCAGCAGTGGTGCTAGCGGGAGAGGGAACACCGGGGAGCTGTTTTTT.

This clone was seen a single time. The chain recombines TRBV18 with TRBJ2-5; D may match TRBD1 or TRBD2 (6 bases each). The length of the CDR3 is 15 residues. Germline assignment: CDR1 KGHSH and CDR2 LQKENI. Trimming left V 6 bases short and J 2 bases short, with 16 bases between. CDR3 sequence: CASSQRGAIQETQYF. The DNA of the CDR3 is TGTGCCAGCTCCCAGAGGGGGGCCATACAAGAGACCCAGTACTTC. The whole variable domain, remainder taken from reference TRBV18 and TRBJ2-5, is NAGVMQNPRHLVRRRGQEARLRCSPMKGHSHVYWYRQLPEEGLKFMVYLQKENIIDESGMPKERFSAEFPKEGPSILRIQQVVRGDSAAYFCASSQRGAIQETQYFGPGTRLLVL.

The chain combines TRBV29-1 with TRBJ2-5; 7 nucleotides line up with TRBD2. The CDR3 loop spans 12 amino acids. Germline assignment: CDR1 SQVTM and CDR2 ANQGSEA. V trimming: 4 bases; J trimming: 7 bases; junction bases outside the gene matches: 6. The CDR3 is CSVGEGGVTQYF. The DNA for the CDR3 is TGCAGCGTTGGGGAGGGCGGGGTGACCCAGTACTTC.

J is TRBJ2-5 and V is TRBV9; 8 bases are shared with TRBD2. The CDR3 covers 16 residues. The V gene's germline CDR1 is SGDLS and CDR2 YYNGEE. Trimming took 0 bases from V and 10 from J; bases not matched to a gene: 14. In nucleotides, the CDR3 is TGTGCCAGCAGCGTAGGACCAGCGGGGGCGGGCGCGGGCCAGTACTTC. Translation gives CASSVGPAGAGAGQYF.

The chain recombines TRBV28 with TRBJ2-4, with D possibly TRBD2 on 5 matching bases. CDR1 is MDHEN, CDR2 SYDVKM, per germline. The V end was cut by 5 bases, the J end by 1 base, with 12 bases between. This CDR3 contains 15 residues. CDR3 DNA sequence: TGTGCCAGCAGTCCGCGGGTTGTGGCCAAAAACATTCAGTACTTC. Translated, it gives CASSPRVVAKNIQYF.

This clone was seen a few times. This chain uses TRBV4-2 with TRBJ2-7; the D gene is possibly TRBD1 (5 bases). CDR1 and CDR2 from the germline V gene are LGHNA and YNFKEQ. The V end was cut by 0 bases, the J end by 3 bases, with 12 bases between. The CDR3 spans 15 residues. This chain's CDR3 is CASSQDDSSFYEQYF. Here the CDR3 DNA reads TGTGCCAGCAGCCAAGATGACAGTTCCTTCTACGAGCAGTACTTC.

This chain joins TRBV7-2 and TRBJ1-3; D remains unclear. V dropped 1 base and J dropped 0 bases, with 10 bases sitting between them. Germline V gene lookup returns CDR1 SGHTA and CDR2 FQGNSA. The CDR3 has 16 amino acids. The CDR3 sequence: CASSLVGPSSGNTIYF. CDR3 in DNA: TGTGCCAGCAGCTTAGTTGGGCCCTCCTCTGGAAACACCATATATTTT.

V is TRBV4-3 and J is TRBJ2-3; D gene ambiguous. CDR3 size: 16 residues. Germline CDR1 is LGHNA and CDR2 is YSLEER. V was clipped by 4 bases and J by 2 bases, with 16 bases between them. The chain's CDR3 is CASSLQPISDTDTQYF. CDR3 bases: TGCGCCAGCAGCCTACAGCCTATATCGGACACAGATACGCAGTATTTT.

V is TRBV27 and J is TRBJ2-1, with D possibly being TRBD2 (7 bases). The CDR3 loop spans 16 amino acids. Germline-derived CDR1 and CDR2 are MNHEY and SMNVEV (reference sequence). The V end was cut by 5 bases, the J end by 0 bases, with 14 bases between. CDR3 DNA sequence: TGTGCCAGCAGTCAAAGGGGGGGACGCTCCTACAATGAGCAGTTCTTC. Residues: CASSQRGGRSYNEQFF.

This chain connects TRBV2 to TRBJ1-3; D might be TRBD1 (6 bases). Per the germline V gene, CDR1 is SNHLY and CDR2 is FYNNEI. V lost 5 bases, J lost 2 bases, and 16 bases lay in between. This CDR3 spans 16 amino acids. DNA of the CDR3: TGTGCCAGCAGTCCCCGGGGGGCACTAGCTGGAAACACCATATATTTT. Its protein product is CASSPRGALAGNTIYF.

J is TRBJ2-7 and V is TRBV28; the D gene is possibly TRBD2 (5 bases). The ends were cut back, 3 bases at V and 5 bases at J, with 14 bases in the middle. This CDR3 contains 14 residues. Germline values: CDR1 MDHEN, CDR2 SYDVKM. CDR3 region: CASSFGGSRNEQYF. The CDR3 DNA reads as TGTGCCAGCAGTTTTGGAGGATCCCGAAACGAGCAGTACTTC.

The chain has TRBV13 and TRBJ2-3; D call uncertain. Trimming shortened V by 3 bases and J by 8 bases, and 6 bases separated the two germline ends. In germline, CDR1 is PRHDT, CDR2 FYEKMQ (reference sequence). The CDR3 runs 11 residues. For the CDR3, the DNA is TGTGCCAGCAGCTTGAGAGCTACGCAGTATTTT. Amino acids: CASSLRATQYF.

This sequence joins TRBV9 and TRBJ2-2; D is uncertain. CDR3 size: 13 residues. CDR1 and CDR2 from the germline V gene are SGDLS and YYNGEE. The V gene lost 2 bases and the J gene lost 1 base, with 3 bases spanning the gap. The CDR3 region is CASSVGNTGELFF. DNA for the CDR3: TGTGCCAGCAGCGTGGGGAACACCGGGGAGCTGTTTTTT.

The table lists this clone with a count of one. This chain joins TRBV19 and TRBJ2-3, with 7 bases lining up with TRBD1. V dropped 8 bases and J dropped 2; count of bases not matched to a gene: 10. Germline-derived CDR1 and CDR2 are LNHDA and SQIVND (reference sequence). The CDR3 runs 15 residues. CDR3 protein: CASLSTGHPTDTQYF. The DNA of the CDR3 is TGTGCCAGTCTCTCGACAGGGCACCCCACAGATACGCAGTATTTT.

This chain links TRBV25-1 with TRBJ1-2; no reliable D call. The germline V gene has CDR1 MGHDK and CDR2 SYGVNS. Trimming took off 3 bases at V and 4 bases at J, with 9 bases between the two ends. The CDR3 sequence is 13 residues long. The chain's CDR3 is CASSDYGSYGYTF. CDR3 nucleotide sequence: TGTGCCAGCAGTGACTACGGGAGCTATGGCTACACCTTC.

The chain combines TRBV4-3 with TRBJ1-4, with D hard to call. Germline V gene data show CDR1 as LGHNA and CDR2 as YSLEER. The germline V and J ends were trimmed by 1 base and 4 bases, with 13 bases remaining between them. The CDR3 totals 16 residues. In nucleotides, the CDR3 is TGCGCCAGCAGCCAAGGGAACAGCCCTTATAATGAAAAACTGTTTTTT. It translates to CASSQGNSPYNEKLFF.

As regards this clone: Other nucleotide sequences from this sample produce the same CDR3. The chain combines TRBV29-1 with TRBJ2-5; TRBD1 is a possible D gene (6 bases). The germline V gene encodes CDR1 SQVTM and CDR2 ANQGSEA. This CDR3 comprises 12 residues. Trimming removed 4 bases at V and 5 bases at J, with 11 bases between. CDR3 residues: CSVGQGSETQYF. CDR3 DNA sequence: TGCAGCGTTGGGCAGGGGAGCGAGACCCAGTACTTC.

V and J are TRBV7-2 and TRBJ2-5; 10 bases align to TRBD2. The CDR3 totals 15 residues. V dropped 0 bases and J dropped 4; count of bases not matched to a gene: 2. Germline CDR1 reads SGHTA; CDR2 reads FQGNSA. The CDR3 DNA sequence: TGTGCCAGCAGCTTAGCGCCTAGCGGGGGAGAGACCCAGTACTTC. This translates into CASSLAPSGGETQYF.